This paragraph reports one T cell receptor (beta chain). Its specificity is not known. Looked up from germline, CDR1 is MDHEN and CDR2 is SYDVKM. The CDR3 totals 13 residues. The ends were cut back, 7 bases at V and 7 bases at J, with 13 bases in the middle. These data belong to a study of cytomegalovirus exposure and HLA in healthy donors. The donors were part of the validation cohort, which consisted of about 120 subjects and was separate from the first cohort of several hundred subjects. Method: immunoSEQ multiplex PCR; TCRdb's copy keeps in-frame clones and lacks some. The sample yields around 300,000 clones, 88% seen once. Study conclusions and caveats: In vitro confirmation showed a few CMV-associated chains to be CMV antigen specific.

V gene TRBV28 combines with J gene TRBJ1-4, with D maybe TRBD1 (6 bases). The TCR sequence derives from a woman under 30 in good health and CMV-seronegative. Sample: PBMCs. Here the CDR3 DNA reads TGTGCCAGCACGGAACACAGGGTTGAAAAACTGTTTTTT. Its protein product is CASTEHRVEKLFF.